By sample fraction, the clone carrying this TCR beta chain is medium-sized. Per the study methods: Scientists estimated how many nucleated cells there were by amplifying reference gene primers. Sequenced by immunoSEQ multiplex PCR; TCRdb stores in-frame clones only, minus some. D and trimming were read from the DNA, whereas the V and J calls and clone size are those reported in that table. The sample contains about 81,000 clones, 82% of which appear only once. The sample originates from a study of blood T cell repertoires in COVID-19. Turning to the study itself: The origin of the acute and convalescent COVID-19 samples was the United States, Italy and Spain. T cells, B-cell-depleted T cells, or PBMCs supplied cDNA or gDNA.

V trimming: 8 bases; J trimming: 4 bases; junction bases outside the gene matches: 9. CDR3 length equals 15 residues. Germline V gives CDR1 LNHDA, CDR2 SQIVND (reference sequence). Sequences were obtained from peripheral blood. The chain joins TRBV19 to TRBJ1-3; 9 bases agree with TRBD1. This TCR was recovered from a human donor in a cohort sampled during active COVID-19. The CDR3: CASLSGTGRGNTIYF. The CDR3, as DNA: TGTGCCAGTCTATCGGGGACAGGGCGCGGAAACACCATATATTTT.